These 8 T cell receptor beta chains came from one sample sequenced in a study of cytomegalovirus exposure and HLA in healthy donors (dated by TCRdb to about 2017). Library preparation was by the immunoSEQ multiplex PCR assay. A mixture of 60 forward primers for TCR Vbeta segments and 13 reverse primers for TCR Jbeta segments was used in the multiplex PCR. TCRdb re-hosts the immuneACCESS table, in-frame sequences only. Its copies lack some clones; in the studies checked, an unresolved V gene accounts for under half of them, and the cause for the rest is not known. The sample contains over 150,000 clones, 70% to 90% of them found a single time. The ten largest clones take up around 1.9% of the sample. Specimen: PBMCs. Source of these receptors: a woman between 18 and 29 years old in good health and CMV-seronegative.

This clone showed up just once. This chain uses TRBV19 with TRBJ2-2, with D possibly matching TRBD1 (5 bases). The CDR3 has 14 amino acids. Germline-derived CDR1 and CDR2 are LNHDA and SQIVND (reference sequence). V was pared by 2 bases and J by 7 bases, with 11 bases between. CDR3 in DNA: TGTGCCAGTAGTATAATGTCAGGGAACGGGGAGCTGTTTTTT. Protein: CASSIMSGNGELFF.

In nucleotides, the CDR3 is TGTGCCAGCAGCGAACGGGAGGGCTACAATGAGCAGTTCTTC. Its protein is CASSEREGYNEQFF. V gene TRBV9 combines with J gene TRBJ2-1, with 8 positions matching TRBD2. CDR1 is SGDLS, CDR2 YYNGEE, per germline. The J segment lost 3 bases and the V segment lost 3 bases, leaving 2 bases of the junction unmatched. This CDR3 has 14 amino acids.

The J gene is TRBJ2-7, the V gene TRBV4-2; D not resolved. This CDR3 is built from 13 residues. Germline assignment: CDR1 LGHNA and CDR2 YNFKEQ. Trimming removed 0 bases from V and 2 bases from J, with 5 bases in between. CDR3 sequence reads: CASSQDRTYEQYF. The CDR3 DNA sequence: TGTGCCAGCAGCCAAGATCGTACCTACGAGCAGTACTTC.

The CDR3 loop is CASSYHPGSHQPQHF. The CDR3 DNA follows: TGCGCCAGCAGTTACCATCCCGGGAGCCATCAGCCCCAGCATTTT. The genes are TRBV5-1 and TRBJ1-5; D call uncertain. Trimming took 5 bases from V and 5 from J, leaving 17 bases between them. The CDR3 is made up of 15 amino acids. Germline V lookup: CDR1 SGHRS, CDR2 YFSETQ. The whole variable domain, remainder taken from reference TRBV5-1 and TRBJ1-5, is KAGVTQTPRYLIKTRGQQVTLSCSPISGHRSVSWYQQTPGQGLQFLFEYFSETQRNKGNFPGRFSGRQFSNSRSEMNVSTLELGDSALYLCASSYHPGSHQPQHFGDGTRLSIL.

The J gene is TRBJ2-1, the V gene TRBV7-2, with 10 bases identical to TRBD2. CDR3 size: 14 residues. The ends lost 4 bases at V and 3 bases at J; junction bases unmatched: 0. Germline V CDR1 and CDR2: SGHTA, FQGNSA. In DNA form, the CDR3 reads TGTGCCAGCAGCTGGACTAGCGGCTACAATGAGCAGTTCTTC. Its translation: CASSWTSGYNEQFF.

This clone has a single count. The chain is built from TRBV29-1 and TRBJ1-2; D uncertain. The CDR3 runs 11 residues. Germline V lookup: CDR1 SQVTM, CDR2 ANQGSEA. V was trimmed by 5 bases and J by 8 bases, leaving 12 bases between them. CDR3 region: CSVSTAEGYTF. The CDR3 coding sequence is TGCAGCGTTTCGACTGCGGAGGGCTACACCTTC. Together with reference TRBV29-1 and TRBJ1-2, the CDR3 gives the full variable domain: SAVISQKPSRDICQRGTSLTIQCQVDSQVTMMFWYRQQPGQSLTLIATANQGSEATYESGFVIDKFPISRPNLTFSTLTVSNMSPEDSSIYLCSVSTAEGYTFGSGTRLTVV.

Here the CDR3 DNA reads TGTGCCAGGGGACAACTTCGAGGCTACACCTTC. Translated: CARGQLRGYTF. The genes are TRBV2 and TRBJ1-2, with D perhaps matching TRBD1 (6 bases). Germline V gene data show CDR1 as SNHLY and CDR2 as FYNNEI. CDR3 size: 11 residues. V shed 9 bases and J shed 8 bases, with 13 bases lying between them. Filled out from reference TRBV2 and TRBJ1-2, the complete variable domain reads EPEVTQTPSHQVTQMGQEVILRCVPISNHLYFYWYRQILGQKVEFLVSFYNNEISEKSEIFDDQFSVERPDGSNFTLKIRSTKLEDSAMYFCARGQLRGYTFGSGTRLTVV.

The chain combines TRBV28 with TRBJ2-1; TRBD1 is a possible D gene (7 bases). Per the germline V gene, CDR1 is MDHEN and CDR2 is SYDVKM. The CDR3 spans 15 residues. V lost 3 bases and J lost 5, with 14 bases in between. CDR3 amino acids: CASSFFQGGDNEQFF. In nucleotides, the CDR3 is TGTGCCAGCAGTTTCTTCCAGGGGGGAGACAATGAGCAGTTCTTC.